What follows describes a single T cell receptor beta chain. This entry is derived from a study of blood T cell repertoires in COVID-19. Sequenced by immunoSEQ multiplex PCR; TCRdb stores in-frame clones only, minus some. The sample has some 19,000 clones, 65% to 90% seen once. Trimming took off 0 bases at V and 5 bases at J, with 13 bases between the two ends. The length of the CDR3 is 15 residues. Germline V gene lookup returns CDR1 SGHTA and CDR2 FQGNSA. The origin of this receptor is a man of 80 years or more with acute or convalescent COVID-19. This sequence joins TRBV7-2 and TRBJ1-2; D remains unclear. Sequencing was carried out using peripheral blood. This CDR3 is CASSLAGSAEYGYTF. In DNA form, the CDR3 reads TGTGCCAGCAGCTTAGCAGGGAGTGCAGAATATGGCTACACCTTC.